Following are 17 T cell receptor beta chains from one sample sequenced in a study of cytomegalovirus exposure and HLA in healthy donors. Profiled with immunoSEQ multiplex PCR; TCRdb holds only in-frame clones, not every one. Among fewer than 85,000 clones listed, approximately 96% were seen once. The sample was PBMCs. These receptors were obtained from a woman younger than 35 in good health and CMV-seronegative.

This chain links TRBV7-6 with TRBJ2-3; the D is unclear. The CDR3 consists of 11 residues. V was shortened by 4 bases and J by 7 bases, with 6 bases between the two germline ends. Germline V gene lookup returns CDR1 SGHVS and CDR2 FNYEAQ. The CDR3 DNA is TGTGCCAGCAGCTCGTTTAATACGCAGTATTTT. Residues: CASSSFNTQYF. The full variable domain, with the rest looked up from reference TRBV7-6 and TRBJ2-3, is GAGVSQSPRYKVTKRGQDVALRCDPISGHVSLYWYRQALGQGPEFLTYFNYEAQQDKSGLPNDRFSAERPEGSISTLTIQRTEQRDSAMYRCASSSFNTQYFGPGTRLTVL.

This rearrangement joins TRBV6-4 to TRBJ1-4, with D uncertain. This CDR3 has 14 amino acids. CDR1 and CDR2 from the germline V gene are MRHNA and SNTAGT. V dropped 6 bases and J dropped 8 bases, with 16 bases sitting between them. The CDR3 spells CASRARQPREKLFF. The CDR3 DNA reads TGTGCCAGCAGAGCGCGGCAGCCAAGAGAAAAACTGTTTTTT.

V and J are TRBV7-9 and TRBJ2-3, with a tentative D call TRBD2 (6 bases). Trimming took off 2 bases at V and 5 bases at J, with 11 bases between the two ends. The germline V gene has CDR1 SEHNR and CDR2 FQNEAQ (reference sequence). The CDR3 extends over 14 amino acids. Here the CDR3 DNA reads TGTGCCAGCAGCTTAACGGGAGCGGTAGATACGCAGTATTTT. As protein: CASSLTGAVDTQYF. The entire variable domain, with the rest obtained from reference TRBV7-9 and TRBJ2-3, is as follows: DTGVSQNPRHKITKRGQNVTFRCDPISEHNRLYWYRQTLGQGPEFLTYFQNEAQLEKSRLLSDRFSAERPKGSFSTLEIQRTEQGDSAMYLCASSLTGAVDTQYFGPGTRLTVL.

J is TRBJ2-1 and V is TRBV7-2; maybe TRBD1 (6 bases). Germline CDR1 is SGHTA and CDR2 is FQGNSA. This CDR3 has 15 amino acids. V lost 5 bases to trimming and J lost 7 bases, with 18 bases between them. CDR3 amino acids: CASSLTGLLGNEQFF. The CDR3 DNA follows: TGTGCCAGCAGCCTTACAGGGTTGCTAGGTAATGAGCAGTTCTTC. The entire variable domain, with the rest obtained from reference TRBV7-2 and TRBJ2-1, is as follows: GAGVSQSPSNKVTEKGKDVELRCDPISGHTALYWYRQSLGQGLEFLIYFQGNSAPDKSGLPSDRFSAERTGGSVSTLTIQRTQQEDSAVYLCASSLTGLLGNEQFFGPGTRLTVL.

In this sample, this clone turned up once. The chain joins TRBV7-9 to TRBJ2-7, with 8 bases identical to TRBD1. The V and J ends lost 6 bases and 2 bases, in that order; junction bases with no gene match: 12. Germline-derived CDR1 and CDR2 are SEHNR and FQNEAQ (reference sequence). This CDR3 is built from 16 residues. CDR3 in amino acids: CASRPAGTGATYEQYF. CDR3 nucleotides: TGTGCCAGCAGACCAGCCGGGACAGGTGCAACCTACGAGCAGTACTTC.

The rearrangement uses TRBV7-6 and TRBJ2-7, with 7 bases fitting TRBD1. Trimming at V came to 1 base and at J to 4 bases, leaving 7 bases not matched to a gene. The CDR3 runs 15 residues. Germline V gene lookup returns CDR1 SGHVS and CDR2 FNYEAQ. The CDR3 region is CASSLGQGLGYEQYF. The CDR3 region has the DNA TGTGCCAGCAGCTTAGGACAGGGCCTGGGTTACGAGCAGTACTTC.

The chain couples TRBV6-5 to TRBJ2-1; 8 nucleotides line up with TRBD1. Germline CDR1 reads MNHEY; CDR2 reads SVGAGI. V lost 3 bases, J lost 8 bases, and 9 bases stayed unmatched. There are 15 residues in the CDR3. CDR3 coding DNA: TGTGCCAGCAGTTATTCCGTCGGACAGGGCTATGAGCAGTTCTTC. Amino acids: CASSYSVGQGYEQFF.

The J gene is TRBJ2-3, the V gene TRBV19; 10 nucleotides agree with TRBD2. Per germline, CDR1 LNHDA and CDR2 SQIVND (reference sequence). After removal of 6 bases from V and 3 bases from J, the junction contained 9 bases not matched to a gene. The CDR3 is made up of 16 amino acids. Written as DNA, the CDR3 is TGTGCCAGTAGCCCCTCACTAGCGGGAAGAACAGATACGCAGTATTTT. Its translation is CASSPSLAGRTDTQYF.

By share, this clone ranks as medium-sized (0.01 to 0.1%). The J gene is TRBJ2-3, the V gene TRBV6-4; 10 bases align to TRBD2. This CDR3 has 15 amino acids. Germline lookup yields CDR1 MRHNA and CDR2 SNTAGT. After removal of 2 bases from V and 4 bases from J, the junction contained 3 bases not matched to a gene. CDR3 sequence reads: CASSDGAGGADTQYF. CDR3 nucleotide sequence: TGTGCCAGCAGTGACGGAGCGGGGGGGGCAGATACGCAGTATTTT.

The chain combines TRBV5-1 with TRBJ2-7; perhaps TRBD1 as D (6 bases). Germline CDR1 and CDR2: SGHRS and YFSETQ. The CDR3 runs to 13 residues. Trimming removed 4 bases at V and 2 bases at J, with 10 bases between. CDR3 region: CASSPQGAYEQYF. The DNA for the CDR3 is TGCGCCAGCAGCCCACAGGGTGCCTACGAGCAGTACTTC.

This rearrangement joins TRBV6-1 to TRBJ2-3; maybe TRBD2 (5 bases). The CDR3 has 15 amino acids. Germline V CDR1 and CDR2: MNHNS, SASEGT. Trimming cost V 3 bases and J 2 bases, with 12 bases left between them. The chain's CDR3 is CASSEERVSTDTQYF. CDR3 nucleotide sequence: TGTGCCAGCAGTGAGGAGAGGGTCTCCACAGATACGCAGTATTTT.

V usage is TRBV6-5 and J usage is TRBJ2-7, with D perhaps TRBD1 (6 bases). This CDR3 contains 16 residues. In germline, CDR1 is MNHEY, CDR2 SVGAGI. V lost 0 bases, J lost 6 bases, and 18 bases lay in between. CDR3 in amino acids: CASSYSGSHWGREQYF. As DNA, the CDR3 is TGTGCCAGCAGTTACTCTGGTAGCCACTGGGGGCGCGAGCAGTACTTC.

CDR3 sequence: CASRESGETQYF. The CDR3 region has the DNA TGTGCCAGCAGGGAGTCTGGGGAGACCCAGTACTTC. The rearrangement links TRBV2 to TRBJ2-5; D gene uncertain. The germline V gene encodes CDR1 SNHLY and CDR2 FYNNEI. Trimming took 6 bases from V and 5 from J, leaving 10 bases between them. The CDR3 runs 12 residues.

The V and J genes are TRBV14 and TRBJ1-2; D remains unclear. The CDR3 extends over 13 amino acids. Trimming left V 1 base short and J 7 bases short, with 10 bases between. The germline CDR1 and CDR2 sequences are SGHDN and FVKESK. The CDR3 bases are TGTGCCAGCAGCCAAGTTCGTCACGGTGGCTACACCTTC. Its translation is CASSQVRHGGYTF.

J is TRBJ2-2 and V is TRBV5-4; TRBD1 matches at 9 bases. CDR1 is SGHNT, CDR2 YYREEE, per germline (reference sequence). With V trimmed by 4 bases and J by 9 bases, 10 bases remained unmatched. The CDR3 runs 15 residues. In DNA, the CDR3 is TGTGCCAGCAGCCTGGGGACAGGGTTGGGAAGGGAGCTGTTTTTT. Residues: CASSLGTGLGRELFF.

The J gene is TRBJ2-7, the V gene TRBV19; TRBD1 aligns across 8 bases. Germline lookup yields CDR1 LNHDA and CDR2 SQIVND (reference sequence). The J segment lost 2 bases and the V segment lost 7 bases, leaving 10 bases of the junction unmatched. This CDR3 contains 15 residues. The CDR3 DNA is TGTGCCAGTATGGACAGGGCGCGGGGCACCTACGAGCAGTACTTC. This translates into CASMDRARGTYEQYF.

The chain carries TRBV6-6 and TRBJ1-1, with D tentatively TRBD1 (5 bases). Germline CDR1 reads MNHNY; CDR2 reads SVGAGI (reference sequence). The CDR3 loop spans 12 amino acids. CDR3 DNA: TGTGCGGTCGGCAGGGAGAACACTGAAGCTTTCTTT. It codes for CAVGRENTEAFF.